Each of the 6 T cell receptor beta chains below was sequenced from the same sample in a study of spatial heterogeneity in lung cancer. Study-wide results and limits: Mutation tallies in tumors tracked expanded intratumoral alpha and beta TCR counts.

Specified time point: sample taken at primary tumor resection. TCRdb used MiXCR to reprocess the 5' RACE reads, holding one entry per CDR3 protein. The repertoire holds fewer than 7,500 distinct CDR3 sequences, about 14% seen once, with about 11% in the top ten. For these TCRs, the target antigens are not known. This material consisted of lung tumor tissue, taken at surgery. The receptors shown here come from a male donor with early-stage non-small cell lung cancer.

This clonotype was recorded once. The junction departs from the called germline gene at one end, perhaps through a read error. Since it is a stray read in a library aimed at alpha chains, this beta chain has a size that is not meaningful. The CDR3 loop reads CASSQGGGRQGIGELFF. CDR3 bases: TGCGCTAGCAGCCAAGGAGGAGGGCGCCAGGGGATCGGGGAGCTGTTTTTT. The rearrangement joins TRBV4-3 to TRBJ2-2, with D perhaps assigned TRBD1 or TRBD2 (6 bases each). The CDR3 has 17 amino acids. CDR1 is LGHNA and CDR2 is YSLEER in the germline V gene.

This clonotype is termed medium-sized. This beta chain lies outside the target of a library built for alpha chains; its clone size means little. The rearrangement joins TRBV11-2 to TRBJ2-1; D remains ambiguous. The germline V gene encodes CDR1 SGHAT and CDR2 FQNNGV. The V gene lost 1 base and the J gene lost 6 bases, with 10 bases spanning the gap. The CDR3 totals 14 residues. The CDR3 sequence: CASSLAGVVNEQFF. CDR3 bases: TGTGCCAGCAGCTTAGCCGGTGTTGTCAATGAGCAGTTCTTC.

This clonotype was observed many times. This beta chain is an off-target read within a library intended for alpha chains, so its frequency means little. The V gene is TRBV18, the J gene TRBJ2-7; TRBD2 aligns across 8 bases. The length of the CDR3 is 14 residues. The V gene end was trimmed by 3 bases and the J gene end by 4 bases; junction bases not matched to a gene: 5. Germline values: CDR1 KGHSH, CDR2 LQKENI. CDR3: CASSPRGGLYEQYF. The CDR3 region has the DNA TGTGCCAGCTCACCCCGGGGGGGCCTTTACGAGCAGTACTTC.

In its sample, this clonotype ranks as medium-sized. Since the library was made to target alpha chains, this beta chain is a stray read and its abundance is not meaningful. V usage is TRBV5-1 and J usage is TRBJ1-6; tentative D call: TRBD1 (5 bases). V lost 1 base and J lost 6, with 8 bases in between. Germline CDR1 SGHRS, CDR2 YFSETQ. The CDR3 totals 14 residues. In nucleotides, the CDR3 is TGCGCCAGCAGCTTGACAGGCCCTAATTCACCCCTCCACTTT. Amino acids: CASSLTGPNSPLHF.

By proportion, this clonotype is medium-sized (0.01 to 0.1%). Little can be read into the size of this beta chain, an off-target read in a library designed for alpha chains. The chain is built from TRBV5-1 and TRBJ1-1; possibly TRBD1 for D (6 bases). This CDR3 region has 15 residues. Germline loops: CDR1 SGHRS, CDR2 YFSETQ. V was shortened by 4 bases and J by 1 base, with 14 bases between the two germline ends. CDR3 nucleotides: TGCGCCAGCAGCAACTCACAGGGTGCGAACACTGAAGCTTTCTTT. This encodes CASSNSQGANTEAFF.

This clonotype rates as medium-sized. Because this beta chain is a stray read in a library intended to capture alpha chains, its abundance should not be given much weight. This chain links TRBV5-1 with TRBJ2-3; a possible D gene is TRBD2 (5 bases). This CDR3 has 14 residues. The germline CDR1 and CDR2 sequences are SGHRS and YFSETQ. V dropped 7 bases and J dropped 0 bases, with 12 bases sitting between them. The CDR3 loop reads CASREGTSTDTQYF. In nucleotides, the CDR3 is TGCGCCAGCCGCGAGGGCACAAGCACAGATACGCAGTATTTT.